In its sample, the clone carrying this T cell receptor (beta chain) was seen a few times. What it recognizes is unknown. The study sequenced cultured CD4+ T cell DNA using the Oncomine TCR Beta short-read assay. The source of extracted genomic DNA was cultured CD4+ T cells. A single record per CDR3 protein comes from TCRdb applying MiXCR to the PCR reads. The sample yields several thousand distinct CDR3 sequences, around three fifths seen once. This CDR3 has 15 amino acids. V was clipped by 3 bases and J by 4 bases, with 10 bases between them. In germline, CDR1 is MNHNS, CDR2 SASEGT. Sample treatment: approximately nine-day PBMC culture with coronavirus spike peptide pools or control peptides (ViraFEST assay). Half-medium replacement with fresh IL-2 medium took place on days 3 and 7. These data come from a study of vaccination and CD4 T cells after COVID-19. Study-level findings and limits: Convalescent participants were relatively few, and none had early post-infection timepoints studied.

Sequencing was performed on CD4+ T cells from blood, cultured in vitro. The chain couples TRBV6-1 to TRBJ2-6, with a weak D call TRBD2 (5 bases). The clonotype comes from a human donor who had recovered from COVID-19. The CDR3 nucleotides read TGTGCCAGCAGTGAGGGAGTGTTGGGGGCCAACGTCCTGACTTTC. This translates into CASSEGVLGANVLTF.